Below, one T cell receptor beta chain is given with its context. This specimen belongs to a study of PD-L1 blockade in urothelial cancer. Overall study context: Peripheral blood specimens exhibited a median yield of around 140,000 T cells.

Sequencing used immunoSEQ multiplex PCR; TCRdb keeps in-frame clones, though not all of them. The sample has 35,000 to 40,000 clones; approximately 86% are singletons. Time point indicated: peripheral blood 6 weeks after treatment start. This CDR3 is built from 14 residues. CDR1 MNHNS and CDR2 SASEGT come from the germline V gene. V was shortened by 6 bases and J by 0 bases, with 12 bases between the two germline ends. The source is a man aged 55 to 70 with urothelial cancer. Specimen: PBMCs, collected around atezolizumab (anti-PD-L1) treatment. This chain connects TRBV6-1 to TRBJ2-7; possibly TRBD2 for D (5 bases). CDR3 DNA sequence: TGTGCCAGCAGCGCGGGCAGATTCTCCTACGAGCAGTACTTC. This encodes CASSAGRFSYEQYF.